These 19 T cell receptor beta chains were all obtained from the same sample, sequenced in a study of T cells in Graves' hyperthyroidism and ophthalmopathy. Amplification of TCR beta CDR3 regions was performed using RNA transcripts as template. Carried out on the TCR CDR3, a first-round RT-PCR used the HTBI primer set. Each CDR3 protein is one row after TCRdb ran MiXCR on the multiplex PCR reads. Of approximately 870,000 distinct CDR3 sequences in the sample, about two fifths are singletons; the top ten hold around 9.3%. The sequencing sample was made of blood. The receptors originated from a man between 18 and 29 years old with Graves' hyperthyroidism.

In its sample, this clonotype was seen a few times. V is TRBV5-1 and J is TRBJ2-7; D is ambiguous. This CDR3 region has 13 residues. V was pared by 3 bases and J by 3 bases, with 10 bases between. The V gene's germline CDR1 is SGHRS and CDR2 YFSETQ. The CDR3 sequence: CASSSRASYEQYF. DNA of the CDR3: TGCGCCAGCAGCTCCCGGGCCAGCTACGAGCAGTACTTC.

The chain couples TRBV2 to TRBJ1-5; 7 bases match TRBD1. Germline CDR1 and CDR2: SNHLY and FYNNEI. This CDR3 has 15 residues. Trimming removed 6 bases from V and 2 bases from J; junction bases left unmatched: 7. CDR3 nucleotides: TGTGCCAGCAGGACGACAGGGAAAGGCAATCAGCCCCAGCATTTT. Translation: CASRTTGKGNQPQHF.

This clonotype was seen a few times. The rearrangement links TRBV12-3 or TRBV12-4 to TRBJ1-5; the D is unclear. This CDR3 region has 14 residues. With 4 bases removed from V and 6 bases from J, the gap between germline ends came to 13 bases. DNA of the CDR3: TGTGCCAGCAGTTATTTAAGGGAGCCTCAGCCCCAGCATTTT. Translating gives CASSYLREPQPQHF.

This clonotype has just a few counts. The rearrangement links TRBV24-1 to TRBJ2-5, with D possibly being TRBD2 (5 bases). This CDR3 is built from 16 residues. Per germline, CDR1 KGHDR and CDR2 SFDVKD. The V end was cut by 4 bases, the J end by 4 bases, with 18 bases between. The CDR3 DNA follows: TGTGCCACCAGTGACCCCGATGCTAGCACGCGAGAGACCCAGTACTTC. Amino acids: CATSDPDASTRETQYF.

The rearrangement links TRBV30 to TRBJ2-5; 8 nucleotides line up with TRBD1. There are 12 residues in the CDR3. Germline CDR1 GTSNPN, CDR2 SVGIG (reference sequence). V lost 4 bases to trimming and J lost 5 bases; unmatched junction nucleotides: 3. The CDR3 coding sequence is TGTGCCTGGACAGGGGGCAGGGAGACCCAGTACTTC. It codes for CAWTGGRETQYF.

This chain links TRBV7-2 with TRBJ2-7, with 9 bases that match TRBD1. The CDR3 length is 16 residues. Germline CDR1 reads SGHTA; CDR2 reads FQGNSA. V lost 5 bases, J lost 4 bases, and 12 bases stayed unmatched. The CDR3 bases are TGTGCCAGCAGCCTCCAACCGGGACAGGGTGGGTACGAGCAGTACTTC. Protein sequence: CASSLQPGQGGYEQYF.

J is TRBJ1-5 and V is TRBV29-1; possible D gene TRBD1, 6 bases. The V gene's germline CDR1 is SQVTM and CDR2 ANQGSEA. V lost 8 bases and J lost 6, with 20 bases in between. The CDR3 loop spans 14 amino acids. The CDR3 bases are TGCAGCAGTTTACAGGGTATGGGGGGTCAGCCCCAGCATTTT. This gives the protein CSSLQGMGGQPQHF.

The J gene is TRBJ1-2, the V gene TRBV10-3; 10 bases are shared with TRBD1. The CDR3 runs to 14 residues. With V trimmed by 5 bases and J by 6 bases, 6 bases remained unmatched. Germline-derived CDR1 and CDR2 are ENHRY and SYGVKD. CDR3 sequence: CAISLDRGWNGYTF. The CDR3 coding sequence is TGTGCCATCAGTCTGGACAGGGGGTGGAATGGCTACACCTTC.

The sample holds many counts of this clonotype. As DNA, the CDR3 is TGTGCCAGTTCGTACACACCTCCTTCTGGGGCCAACGTCCTGACTTTC. Its translation is CASSYTPPSGANVLTF. The V and J genes are TRBV19 and TRBJ2-6, with D uncertain. Trimming removed 8 bases at V and 1 base at J, with 15 bases between. The germline V gene encodes CDR1 LNHDA and CDR2 SQIVND (reference sequence). The CDR3 totals 16 residues.

The V gene is TRBV7-2, the J gene TRBJ1-5; D is ambiguous. The ends were cut back, 6 bases at V and 4 bases at J, with 16 bases in the middle. Germline CDR1 is SGHTA and CDR2 is FQGNSA. This CDR3 region has 15 residues. The CDR3 DNA sequence: TGTGCCAGCAGTGTAGCCGGGGTTTCGAATCAGCCCCAGCATTTT. The encoded protein is CASSVAGVSNQPQHF.

This clonotype appeared a few times. The chain recombines TRBV4-1 with TRBJ2-7; 7 bases map to TRBD1. From germline, CDR1 is MGHRA and CDR2 YSYEKL. V was pared by 3 bases and J by 3 bases, with 8 bases of the junction left unmatched. The CDR3 consists of 15 residues. This CDR3 reads CASSQGQSLFYEQYF. The CDR3 region has the DNA TGCGCCAGCAGCCAGGGACAGTCCCTATTCTACGAGCAGTACTTC.

Points on this clonotype: A clone one base away is much larger, so this may be a read error. The chain uses TRBV7-2 and TRBJ2-5, with 8 bases identical to TRBD1. Germline assignment: CDR1 SGHTA and CDR2 FQGNSA. The CDR3 consists of 14 residues. CDR3 sequence: CASSLWDRQETQCF. The CDR3 DNA reads as TGTGCCAGCAGCCTTTGGGACAGGCAAGAGACCCAGTGCTTC.

This clonotype has a handful of counts. The rearrangement uses TRBV4-2 and TRBJ2-2; 7 nucleotides align to TRBD2. Germline V lookup: CDR1 LGHNA, CDR2 YNFKEQ. The junction had 11 bases not matched to a gene; V was cut back by 0 bases and J by 7 bases. This CDR3 is built from 17 residues. The CDR3 nucleotides read TGTGCCAGCAGCCAAGATGCGAGGGAGGGGCCGGTCGGGGAGCTGTTTTTT. Its protein product is CASSQDAREGPVGELFF.

The chain is built from TRBV20-1 and TRBJ1-4; TRBD1 is a possible D gene (5 bases). V lost 0 bases, J lost 8 bases, and 19 bases lay in between. The CDR3 is 16 residues long. CDR1 is DFQATT and CDR2 is SNEGSKA in the germline V gene (reference sequence). This CDR3 is CSARDSSRGGFEKLFF. CDR3 DNA sequence: TGCAGTGCTAGAGATTCATCTCGCGGGGGGTTCGAAAAACTGTTTTTT.

This clonotype was picked up a small number of times. This chain links TRBV12-3 or TRBV12-4 with TRBJ2-7, with 11 bases fitting TRBD2. The CDR3 is made up of 14 amino acids. Unmatched junction bases numbered 3, after V lost 6 bases and J lost 2 bases. In DNA form, the CDR3 reads TGTGCCAGCAGCAAACTAGCGGGGGCCTACGAGCAGTACTTC. This sequence encodes CASSKLAGAYEQYF.

The chain employs TRBV24-1 and TRBJ2-3; D could derive from TRBD1 or TRBD2 (5 bases each). Trimming took 5 bases from V and 2 from J, leaving 7 bases between them. Germline loops: CDR1 KGHDR, CDR2 SFDVKD. The CDR3 spans 13 residues. This CDR3 reads CATSGDATDTQYF. Here the CDR3 DNA reads TGTGCCACCAGTGGGGACGCCACAGATACGCAGTATTTT.

The chain carries TRBV4-3 and TRBJ1-1; no clear D. Germline values: CDR1 LGHNA, CDR2 YSLEER. The CDR3 has 14 amino acids. The V and J ends lost 0 bases and 1 base respectively, with 6 bases between them. The CDR3 DNA sequence: TGCGCCAGCAGCCAAGAGTTGGGGAACACTGAAGCTTTCTTT. Protein sequence: CASSQELGNTEAFF.

The V gene is TRBV29-1, the J gene TRBJ1-3, with D unresolved. The V gene's germline CDR1 is SQVTM and CDR2 ANQGSEA. This CDR3 is 13 amino acids long. Trimming shortened V by 4 bases and J by 4 bases, and 11 bases separated the two germline ends. DNA for the CDR3: TGCAGCGTTGGCGGACGTCTCGGAAACACCATATATTTT. It is translated as CSVGGRLGNTIYF.

This clonotype showed up just a few times. The chain joins TRBV5-6 to TRBJ1-5; D is uncertain. Germline values: CDR1 SGHDT, CDR2 YYEEEE. There are 17 residues in the CDR3. V lost 3 bases and J lost 2, with 18 bases in between. CDR3 sequence: CASSWVVRSRRNQPQHF. Written as DNA, the CDR3 is TGTGCCAGCAGCTGGGTGGTGAGGAGCAGACGCAATCAGCCCCAGCATTTT. Combining the CDR3 with reference TRBV5-6 and TRBJ1-5 gives the whole variable domain DAGVTQSPTHLIKTRGQQVTLRCSPKSGHDTVSWYQQALGQGPQFIFQYYEEEERQRGNFPDRFSGHQFPNYSSELNVNALLLGDSALYLCASSWVVRSRRNQPQHFGDGTRLSIL.